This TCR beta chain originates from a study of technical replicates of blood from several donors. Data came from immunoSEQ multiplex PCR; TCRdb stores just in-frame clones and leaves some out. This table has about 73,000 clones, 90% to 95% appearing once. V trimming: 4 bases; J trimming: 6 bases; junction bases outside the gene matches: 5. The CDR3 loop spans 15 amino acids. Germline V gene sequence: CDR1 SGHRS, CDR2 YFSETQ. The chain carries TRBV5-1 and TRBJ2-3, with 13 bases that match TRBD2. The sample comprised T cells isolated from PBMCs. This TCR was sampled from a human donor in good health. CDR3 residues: CASSRTSGGRDTQYF. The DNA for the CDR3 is TGCGCCAGCAGCCGGACTAGCGGGGGTAGGGATACGCAGTATTTT. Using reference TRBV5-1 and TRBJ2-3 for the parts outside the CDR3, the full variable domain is KAGVTQTPRYLIKTRGQQVTLSCSPISGHRSVSWYQQTPGQGLQFLFEYFSETQRNKGNFPGRFSGRQFSNSRSEMNVSTLELGDSALYLCASSRTSGGRDTQYFGPGTRLTVL.